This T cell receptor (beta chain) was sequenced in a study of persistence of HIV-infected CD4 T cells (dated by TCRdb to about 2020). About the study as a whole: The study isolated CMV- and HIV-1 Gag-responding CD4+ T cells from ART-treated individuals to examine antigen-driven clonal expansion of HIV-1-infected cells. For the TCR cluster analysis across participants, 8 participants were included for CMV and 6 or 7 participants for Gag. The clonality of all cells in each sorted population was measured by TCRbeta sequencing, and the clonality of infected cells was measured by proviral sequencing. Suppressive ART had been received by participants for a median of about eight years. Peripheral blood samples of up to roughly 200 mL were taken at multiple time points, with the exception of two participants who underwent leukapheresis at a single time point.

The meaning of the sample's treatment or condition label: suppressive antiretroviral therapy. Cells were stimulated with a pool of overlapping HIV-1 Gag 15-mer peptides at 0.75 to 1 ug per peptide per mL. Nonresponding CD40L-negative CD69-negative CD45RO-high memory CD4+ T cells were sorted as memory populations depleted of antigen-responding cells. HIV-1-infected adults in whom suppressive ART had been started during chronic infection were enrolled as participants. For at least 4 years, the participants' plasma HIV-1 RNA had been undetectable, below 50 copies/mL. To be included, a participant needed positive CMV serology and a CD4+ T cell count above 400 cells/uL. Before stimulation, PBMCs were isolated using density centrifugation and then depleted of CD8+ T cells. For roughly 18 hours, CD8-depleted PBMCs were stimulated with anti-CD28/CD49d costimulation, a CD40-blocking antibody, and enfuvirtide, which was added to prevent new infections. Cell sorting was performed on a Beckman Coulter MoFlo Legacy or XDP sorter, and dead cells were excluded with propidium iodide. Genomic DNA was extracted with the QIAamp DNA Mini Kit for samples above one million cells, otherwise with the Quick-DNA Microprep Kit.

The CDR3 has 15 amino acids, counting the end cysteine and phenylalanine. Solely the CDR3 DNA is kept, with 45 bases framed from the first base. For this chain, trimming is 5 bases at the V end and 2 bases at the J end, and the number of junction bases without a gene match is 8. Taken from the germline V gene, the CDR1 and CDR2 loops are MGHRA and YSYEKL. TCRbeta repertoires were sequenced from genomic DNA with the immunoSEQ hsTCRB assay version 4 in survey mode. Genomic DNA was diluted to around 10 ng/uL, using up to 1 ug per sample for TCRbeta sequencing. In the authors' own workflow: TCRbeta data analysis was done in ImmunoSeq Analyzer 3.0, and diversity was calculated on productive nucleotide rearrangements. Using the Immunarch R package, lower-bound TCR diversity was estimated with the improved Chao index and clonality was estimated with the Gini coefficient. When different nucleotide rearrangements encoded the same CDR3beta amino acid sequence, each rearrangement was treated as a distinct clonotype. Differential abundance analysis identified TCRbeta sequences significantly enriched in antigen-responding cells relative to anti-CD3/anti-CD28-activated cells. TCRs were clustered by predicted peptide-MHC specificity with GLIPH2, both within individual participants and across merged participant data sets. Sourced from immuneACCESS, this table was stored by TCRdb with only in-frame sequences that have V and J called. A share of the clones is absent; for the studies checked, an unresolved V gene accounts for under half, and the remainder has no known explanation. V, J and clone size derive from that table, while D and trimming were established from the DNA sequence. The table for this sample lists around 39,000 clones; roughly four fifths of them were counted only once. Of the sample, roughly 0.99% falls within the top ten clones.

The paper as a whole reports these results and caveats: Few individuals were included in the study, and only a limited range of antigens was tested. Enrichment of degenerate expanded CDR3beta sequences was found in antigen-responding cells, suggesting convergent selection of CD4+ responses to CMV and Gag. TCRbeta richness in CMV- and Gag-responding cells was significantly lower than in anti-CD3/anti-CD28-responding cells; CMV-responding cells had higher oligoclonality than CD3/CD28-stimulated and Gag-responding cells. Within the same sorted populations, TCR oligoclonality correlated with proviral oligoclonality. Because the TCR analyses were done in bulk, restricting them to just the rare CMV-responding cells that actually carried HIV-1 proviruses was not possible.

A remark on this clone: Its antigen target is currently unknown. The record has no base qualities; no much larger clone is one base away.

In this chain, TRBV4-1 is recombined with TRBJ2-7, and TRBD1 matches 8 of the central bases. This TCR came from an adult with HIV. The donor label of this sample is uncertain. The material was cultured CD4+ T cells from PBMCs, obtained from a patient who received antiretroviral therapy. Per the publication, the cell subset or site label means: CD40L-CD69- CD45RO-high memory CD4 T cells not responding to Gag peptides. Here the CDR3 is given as CASSLGQGEAYEQYF. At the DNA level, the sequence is TGCGCCAGCAGCTTAGGACAGGGAGAGGCCTACGAGCAGTACTTC.